The clone carrying this T cell receptor beta chain came up many times. Its antigen is unknown. The data were taken from a study of T cells in Graves' hyperthyroidism and ophthalmopathy. Study-wide findings and caveats: The model identified upcoming ophthalmopathy a median approximately six months ahead of onset. A 13 V-J signature model discriminated ophthalmopathy versus stable hyperthyroidism. Peripheral blood also featured most of the thyroid clonotypes expanded above 0.001.

TCR beta CDR3 sequences were amplified from RNA transcripts. HTBI primers drove first-round RT-PCR of the TCR CDR3. Each CDR3 protein gets one entry after TCRdb re-called the multiplex PCR reads with MiXCR. Among approximately 380,000 distinct CDR3 sequences listed, more than 13% were seen once. CDR3 size: 14 residues. CDR1 and CDR2 from the germline V gene are MGHDK and SYGVNS. Trimming at V came to 6 bases and at J to 6 bases, leaving 10 bases not matched to a gene. Sequenced input: blood. This chain joins TRBV25-1 and TRBJ1-2; 7 nucleotides align to TRBD1. The sequence came from a man between 45 and 60 years old with Graves' ophthalmopathy. This CDR3 reads CASRGDRAVNGYTF. The CDR3 DNA reads as TGTGCCAGCAGGGGAGACAGGGCCGTTAATGGCTACACCTTC.